Described below is a single TCR beta chain sequence and its context. An end of the junction does not agree with germline; a read error may underlie this. Profiling relied on immunoSEQ multiplex PCR, and the TCRdb table lists in-frame clones only, not all of them. This table holds 250,000 to 300,000 clones, about 81% found once. The entry originates in a study of blood T cell repertoires in COVID-19. Study-wide context: Both acute and convalescent COVID-19 samples were obtained from the United States, Italy and Spain.

Germline CDR1 reads SGHRS; CDR2 reads YFSETQ. The CDR3 length is 12 residues. The V and J genes are TRBV5-1 and TRBJ2-1; D remains ambiguous. Material: PBMCs or T cells enriched from blood (not recorded which). The TCR sequence derives from a man in his thirties or forties with acute COVID-19. The CDR3 loop reads CASSWAVDEQFF. The CDR3 nucleotides read TGTGCCAGCAGTTGGGCAGTCGATGAGCAGTTCTTC.